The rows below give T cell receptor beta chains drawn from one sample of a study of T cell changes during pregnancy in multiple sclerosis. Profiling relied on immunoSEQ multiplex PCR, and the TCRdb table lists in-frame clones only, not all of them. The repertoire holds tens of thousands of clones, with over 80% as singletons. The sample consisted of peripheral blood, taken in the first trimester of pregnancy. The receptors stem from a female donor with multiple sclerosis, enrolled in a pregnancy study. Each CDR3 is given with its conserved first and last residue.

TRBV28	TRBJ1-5	CASSLRDRAGNQPQHF
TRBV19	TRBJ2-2	CASSNAGANTGELFF
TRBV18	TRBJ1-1	CASSPPGQRLRNTEAFF
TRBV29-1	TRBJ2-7	CSVELGTSTYEQYF
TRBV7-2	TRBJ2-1	CASSLVGPPIAGVRNEQFF
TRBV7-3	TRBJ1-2	CASSSSGYGYTF
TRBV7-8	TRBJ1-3	CASSPQWGPGSGNTIYF
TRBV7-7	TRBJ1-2	CASSPTEYYGYTF
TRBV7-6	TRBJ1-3	CATDPLTGPPGNTIYF
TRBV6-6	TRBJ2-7	CASSSGTLVSYEQYF
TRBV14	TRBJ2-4	CASSQDLRDRENIQYF
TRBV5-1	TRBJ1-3	CASSLGQGNSGNTIYF
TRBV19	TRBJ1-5	CASNPLNSNQPQHF
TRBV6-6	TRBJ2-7	CASSYTGGPNEQYF
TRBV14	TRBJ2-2	CASSHAGARSGELFF
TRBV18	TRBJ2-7	CASSAQGQAYEQYF
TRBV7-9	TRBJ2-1	CASRSEPGANEQFF
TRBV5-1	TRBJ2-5	CASSLASSQETQYF
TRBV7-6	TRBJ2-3	CASSLGSSGGPGPNTQYF
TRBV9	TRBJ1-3	CASSVEAGGSGNTIYF
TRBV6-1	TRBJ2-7	CASSDGQASYEQYF
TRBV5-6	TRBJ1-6	CASSFGSSYNSPLHF
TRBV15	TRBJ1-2	CAIQEGGGTYGYTF
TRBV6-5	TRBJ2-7	CASSHTYEQYF
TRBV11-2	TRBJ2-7	CASSLGVGLATEQYF
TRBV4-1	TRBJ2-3	CASSQANTFTDTQYF
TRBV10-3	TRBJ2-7	CATGGGYEQYF
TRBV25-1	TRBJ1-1	CASSEDPGSTEAFF
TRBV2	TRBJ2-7	CASSGQSYEQYF
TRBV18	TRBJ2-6	CASSLRDRIRSGANVLTF
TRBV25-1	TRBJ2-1	CASSDKEHEQFF
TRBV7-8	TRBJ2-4	CASSLSNRGSIQYF
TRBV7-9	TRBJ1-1	CASSLALKVPMRSNTEAFF
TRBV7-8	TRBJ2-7	CASSGLRQVSYEQYF
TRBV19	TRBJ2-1	CASSKGLAGDDEQFF
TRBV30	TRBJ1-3	CAWSVQGNRGNTIYF
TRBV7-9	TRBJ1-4	CASSSGATNEKLFF
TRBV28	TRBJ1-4	CASRSRGSNEKLFF
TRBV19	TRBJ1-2	CASSIENREAGYTF
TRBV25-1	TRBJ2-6	CASSAGGRVSWANVLTF
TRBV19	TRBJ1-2	CASHTTGQWSGYTF
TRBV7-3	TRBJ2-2	CASSHGGAGELFF
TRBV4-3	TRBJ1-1	CASSQDRSNTEAFF
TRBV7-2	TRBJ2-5	CASSTSRGRSRETQYF
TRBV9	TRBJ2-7	CASSGTGGHYEQYF
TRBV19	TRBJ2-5	CASSIGQGLMTQYF
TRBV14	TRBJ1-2	CASSQLQANGYTF
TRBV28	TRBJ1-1	CASSLRGGDTEAFF
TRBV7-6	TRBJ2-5	CASSARPTSGGGQETQYF
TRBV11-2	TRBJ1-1	CASSLEWTGDTEAFF
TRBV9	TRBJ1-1	CASSPRGGRKNTEAFF
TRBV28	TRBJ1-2	CASSSPPYYGYTF
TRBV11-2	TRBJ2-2	CASSLVGTSGNTGELFF
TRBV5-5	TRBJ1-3	CASSSTGAGNTIYF
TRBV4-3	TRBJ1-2	CASSQDRSGYTF